The present T cell receptor beta chain was sequenced within a study of T cells in Graves' hyperthyroidism and ophthalmopathy. Together with thyroid ultrasound, orbital computed tomography, serum thyroxine and TRAb, clinical symptoms were used for diagnoses. This CDR3 region has 14 residues. CDR1 is DFQATT, CDR2 SNEGSKA, per germline (reference sequence). Trimming removed 5 bases at V and 3 bases at J, with 17 bases between. There are many counts of this clonotype. Its target is unknown. RNA transcripts provided the source from which TCR beta CDR3 regions were amplified. Using the HTBI primer set, a first-round RT-PCR was run on the TCR CDR3. TCRdb re-analysed the multiplex PCR reads in MiXCR, keeping a single row per CDR3 protein. The data hold around 420,000 distinct CDR3 sequences, with more than 15% observed a single time. Study-wide findings and caveats: Most thyroid clonotypes that were expanded above 0.001 also turned up in blood.

This receptor was identified in a woman aged 18-30 years with Graves' hyperthyroidism. This chain connects TRBV20-1 to TRBJ2-7; D might be TRBD1 or TRBD2, each matching 6 bases. The sample comprised blood. The CDR3 nucleotides are TGCAGTGCTTGGGTGGGGGGCCGCAACTACGAGCAGTACTTC. This encodes CSAWVGGRNYEQYF.